This TCR beta chain was recorded in a study of blood T cell repertoires in COVID-19. Study details: The United States, Italy and Spain were the sources of the acute and convalescent COVID-19 samples. In each case, the material was cDNA or gDNA derived from T cells, B-cell-depleted T cells, or PBMCs.

As originally analysed: The assay estimated nucleated cells by amplifying reference gene primers. Generated by immunoSEQ multiplex PCR, the TCRdb table keeps only in-frame clones and is missing some. Clone size and the V and J calls come from that table; the DNA yielded D and trimming. The sample holds some 58,000 clones; about nine tenths are singletons and the top ten take 6.2%. The V and J ends lost 1 base and 15 bases respectively, with 13 bases between them. Germline values: CDR1 SGHTA, CDR2 FQGNSA. The CDR3 loop spans 12 amino acids. This clonotype was sampled from a middle-aged man with acute or convalescent COVID-19. V usage is TRBV7-2 and J usage is TRBJ2-1; no clear D gene. Material: peripheral blood. The CDR3 loop is CASSLGAPPRFF. The CDR3 DNA follows: TGTGCCAGCAGCTTAGGCGCACCCCCGAGGTTCTTC.